The TCR beta chain under discussion was sequenced for a study of blood T cell repertoires in COVID-19. Turning to the study itself: Italy, Spain and the United States were the sources of the convalescent and acute COVID-19 samples. T cells, B-cell-depleted T cells, or PBMCs provided the cDNA or gDNA that served as material.

From germline, CDR1 is SEHNR and CDR2 FQNEAQ (reference sequence). This CDR3 comprises 17 residues. With V trimmed by 2 bases and J by 1 base, 5 bases remained unmatched. The data were produced by immunoSEQ multiplex PCR, yet TCRdb's version contains in-frame clones alone and is incomplete. The profile covers around 94,000 clones, with about 82% appearing a single time and nearly 3.5% taken by the ten largest. The receptor was isolated from a man aged 50 to 60 with acute or convalescent COVID-19. The sample comprised peripheral blood. The chain joins TRBV7-9 to TRBJ2-7; 13 bases agree with TRBD2. In nucleotides, the CDR3 is TGTGCCAGCAGCTTAAGGCTGACTAGCGGGAGGTCCTACGAGCAGTACTTC. Its protein product is CASSLRLTSGRSYEQYF. The full variable domain, rest sourced from reference TRBV7-9 and TRBJ2-7, is DTGVSQNPRHKITKRGQNVTFRCDPISEHNRLYWYRQTLGQGPEFLTYFQNEAQLEKSRLLSDRFSAERPKGSFSTLEIQRTEQGDSAMYLCASSLRLTSGRSYEQYFGPGTRLTVT.